The rows below give T cell receptor beta chains drawn from one sample of a study of cytomegalovirus exposure and HLA in healthy donors. Libraries were prepared by immunoSEQ multiplex PCR; TCRdb keeps only in-frame clonotypes and omits some of them. The sample includes about 18,000 clones, about 74% of them seen just once. Sequencing was done on a sample of PBMCs. These receptor sequences come from a man younger than 35 in good health and CMV-seronegative. The CDR3 runs from the conserved cysteine through the conserved F or W. Fields, in order: J gene, D gene, clone size, V gene, CDR3 DNA, CDR3 protein. A D gene is named only where the DNA matches it firmly. Part of the rows lack a size; the others show once, few, many or a class for expanded clones.

>TRBJ1-2|TRBD1|NA|TRBV6-1
TGTGCCAGCAGTGAAGCAGTAGCAGGGGGCTACTATGGCTACACCTTC
CASSEAVAGGYYGYTF
>TRBJ1-1|NA|once|TRBV30
TGTGCCTGGAGTGTGACAGGTAATGAAGCTTTCTTT
CAWSVTGNEAFF
>TRBJ1-2|NA|NA|TRBV6-5
TGTGCCAGCAGTCCGTCGCGGGAATTCTATGGCTACACCTTC
CASSPSREFYGYTF
>TRBJ1-3|TRBD1|NA|TRBV30
TGTGCCTGGGACAGGGGGGCTGGAAACACCATATATTTT
CAWDRGAGNTIYF
>TRBJ2-7|TRBD1|NA|TRBV30
TGTGCCTGGGCCGACAGGGTGAACGAGCAGTACTTC
CAWADRVNEQYF
>TRBJ2-7|TRBD1|NA|TRBV29-1
TGCAGCGTTGAGGGACAGGGCTACGAGCAGTACTTC
CSVEGQGYEQYF
>TRBJ1-1|TRBD1|few|TRBV5-4
TGTGCCAGCAGCTTAACAGGGGGTCGGGAAGCTTTCTTT
CASSLTGGREAFF
>TRBJ2-7|NA|once|TRBV7-9
TGTGCCAGCAGCTTAGCGGACAGCTCCTACGAGCAGTACTTC
CASSLADSSYEQYF
>TRBJ1-5|NA|NA|TRBV19
TGTGCCAGTAGGTCCCACGGGGGGCCCCAGCATTTT
CASRSHGGPQHF
>TRBJ1-1|TRBD1|NA|TRBV30
TGTGCCTGGGACAGGGACCTGAACACTGAAGCTTTCTTT
CAWDRDLNTEAFF
>TRBJ1-5|TRBD1|NA|TRBV15
TGTGCCACCAGCAGAGATCAGGAGACAGGGGGCAGGGTTGGCAATCAGCCCCAGCATTTT
CATSRDQETGGRVGNQPQHF